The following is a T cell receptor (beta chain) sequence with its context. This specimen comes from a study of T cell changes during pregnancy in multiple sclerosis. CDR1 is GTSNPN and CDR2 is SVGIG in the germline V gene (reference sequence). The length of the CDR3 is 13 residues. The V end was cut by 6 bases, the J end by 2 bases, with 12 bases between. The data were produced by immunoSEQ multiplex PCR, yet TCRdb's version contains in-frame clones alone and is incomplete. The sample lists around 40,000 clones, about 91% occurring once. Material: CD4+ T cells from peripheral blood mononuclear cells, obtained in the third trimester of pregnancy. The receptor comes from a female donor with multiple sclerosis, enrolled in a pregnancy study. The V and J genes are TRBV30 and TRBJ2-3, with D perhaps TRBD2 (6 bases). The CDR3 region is CACPGGNTDTQYF. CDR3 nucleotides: TGTGCCTGCCCTGGAGGGAACACAGATACGCAGTATTTT.